This passage covers 4 T cell receptor beta chains from one sample sequenced in a study of cytomegalovirus exposure and HLA in healthy donors. The repertoire was sequenced with immunoSEQ multiplex PCR; TCRdb's copy has only in-frame clones and lacks some. The sample includes some 84,000 clones, roughly 88% seen only once; the top ten take about 2.2%. Sequencing used PBMCs. Receptors were obtained from a man younger than 40 in good health and CMV-seronegative.

The chain employs TRBV11-2 and TRBJ2-1; 7 bases fit TRBD2. Unmatched junction bases numbered 2, after V lost 0 bases and J lost 3 bases. The germline V gene encodes CDR1 SGHAT and CDR2 FQNNGV. This CDR3 is 15 amino acids long. Here the CDR3 DNA reads TGTGCCAGCAGCTTAGACGGGGGGTACTACAATGAGCAGTTCTTC. Translation: CASSLDGGYYNEQFF. The complete variable domain, with remaining parts taken from reference TRBV11-2 and TRBJ2-1, reads EAGVAQSPRYKIIEKRQSVAFWCNPISGHATLYWYQQILGQGPKLLIQFQNNGVVDDSQLPKDRFSAERLKGVDSTLKIQPAKLEDSAVYLCASSLDGGYYNEQFFGPGTRLTVL.

The chain recombines TRBV5-4 with TRBJ2-7; TRBD2 agrees at 14 bases. This CDR3 comprises 16 residues. Germline-derived CDR1 and CDR2 are SGHNT and YYREEE (reference sequence). V was pared by 4 bases and J by 4 bases, with 7 bases of the junction left unmatched. CDR3 loop: CASSPTGLAGGYEQYF. The DNA of the CDR3 is TGTGCCAGCAGCCCAACCGGACTAGCGGGGGGTTACGAGCAGTACTTC. The full variable domain, in which reference TRBV5-4 and TRBJ2-7 provide the parts outside the CDR3, is ETGVTQSPTHLIKTRGQQVTLRCSSQSGHNTVSWYQQALGQGPQFIFQYYREEENGRGNFPPRFSGLQFPNYSSELNVNALELDDSALYLCASSPTGLAGGYEQYFGPGTRLTVT.

The rearrangement joins TRBV5-1 to TRBJ2-5; D possibly corresponds to TRBD2 (5 bases). The length of the CDR3 is 15 residues. Germline V gene sequence: CDR1 SGHRS, CDR2 YFSETQ. The V gene lost 0 bases and the J gene lost 0 bases, with 9 bases spanning the gap. CDR3 sequence: CASSLAGGHQETQYF. As DNA, the CDR3 is TGCGCCAGCAGCTTGGCCGGAGGACACCAAGAGACCCAGTACTTC.

J is TRBJ1-4 and V is TRBV11-1; TRBD1 agrees at 7 bases. V lost 3 bases, J lost 7 bases, and 11 bases stayed unmatched. This CDR3 comprises 16 residues. From germline, CDR1 is SGHAT and CDR2 FQDESV (reference sequence). CDR3 region: CASSFDRAPRGEKLFF. The DNA for the CDR3 is TGTGCCAGCAGCTTTGACAGGGCGCCGAGAGGTGAAAAACTGTTTTTT.